This T cell receptor beta chain appears in the sequencing data of a study of control samples from healthy donors and cancer patients. The data were produced by immunoSEQ multiplex PCR, yet TCRdb's version contains in-frame clones alone and is incomplete. The data hold over 150,000 clones, with 85% to 95% observed a single time. This clone was seen a handful of times. V lost 8 bases and J lost 1; bases outside the gene matches: 2. CDR1 and CDR2 from the germline V gene are SGHTA and FQGTGA. CDR3 length: 13 residues. Sequenced: blood. V and J are TRBV7-3 and TRBJ2-3; 8 nucleotides align to TRBD2. This clonotype was obtained from a young man in good health. The CDR3 reads CASSAGGTDTQYF. In DNA form, the CDR3 reads TGTGCCAGCTCAGCGGGGGGCACAGATACGCAGTATTTT.